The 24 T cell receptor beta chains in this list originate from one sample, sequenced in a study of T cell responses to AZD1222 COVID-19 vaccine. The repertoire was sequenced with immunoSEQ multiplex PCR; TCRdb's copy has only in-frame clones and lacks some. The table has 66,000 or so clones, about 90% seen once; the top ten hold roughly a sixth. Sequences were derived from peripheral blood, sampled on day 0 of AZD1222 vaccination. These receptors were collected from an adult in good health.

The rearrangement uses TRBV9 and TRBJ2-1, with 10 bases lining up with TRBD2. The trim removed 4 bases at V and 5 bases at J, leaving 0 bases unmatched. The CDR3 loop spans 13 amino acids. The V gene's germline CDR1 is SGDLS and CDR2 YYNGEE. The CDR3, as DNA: TGTGCCAGCAGCCTAGCGGGAGACAATGAGCAGTTCTTC. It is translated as CASSLAGDNEQFF.

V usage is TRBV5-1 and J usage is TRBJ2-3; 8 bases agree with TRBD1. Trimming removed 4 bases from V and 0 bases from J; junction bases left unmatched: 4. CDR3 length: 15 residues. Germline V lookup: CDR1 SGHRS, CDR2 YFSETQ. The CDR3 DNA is TGCGCCAGCAGCCGTACAGGGGGGAGCACAGATACGCAGTATTTT. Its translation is CASSRTGGSTDTQYF.

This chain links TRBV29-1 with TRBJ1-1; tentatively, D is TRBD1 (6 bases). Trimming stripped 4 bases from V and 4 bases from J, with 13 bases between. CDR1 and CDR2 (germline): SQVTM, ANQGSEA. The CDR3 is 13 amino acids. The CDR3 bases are TGCAGCGTTGCGGGGGCGGCCGGCACTGAAGCTTTCTTT. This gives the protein CSVAGAAGTEAFF.

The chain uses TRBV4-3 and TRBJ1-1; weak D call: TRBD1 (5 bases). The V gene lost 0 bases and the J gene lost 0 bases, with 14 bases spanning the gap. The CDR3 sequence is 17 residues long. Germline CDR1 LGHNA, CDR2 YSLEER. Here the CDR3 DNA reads TGCGCCAGCAGCCAAGATGGAGTCAGGGTAATGAACACTGAAGCTTTCTTT. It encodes CASSQDGVRVMNTEAFF.

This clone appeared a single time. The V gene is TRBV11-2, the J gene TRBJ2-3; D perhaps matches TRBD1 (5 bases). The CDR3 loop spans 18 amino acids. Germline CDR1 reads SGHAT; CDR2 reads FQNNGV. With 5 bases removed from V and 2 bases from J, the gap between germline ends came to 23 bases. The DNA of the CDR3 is TGTGCCAGCAGCCAGGACCCAGGGTTTTACCTCCTCACAGATACGCAGTATTTT. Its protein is CASSQDPGFYLLTDTQYF.

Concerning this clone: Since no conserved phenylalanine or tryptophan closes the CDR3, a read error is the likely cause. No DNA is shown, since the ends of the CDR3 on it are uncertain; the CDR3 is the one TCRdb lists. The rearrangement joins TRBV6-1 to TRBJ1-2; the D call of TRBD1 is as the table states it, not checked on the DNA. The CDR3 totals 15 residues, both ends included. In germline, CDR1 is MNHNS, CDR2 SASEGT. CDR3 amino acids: CASSELFGTGAFGEL.

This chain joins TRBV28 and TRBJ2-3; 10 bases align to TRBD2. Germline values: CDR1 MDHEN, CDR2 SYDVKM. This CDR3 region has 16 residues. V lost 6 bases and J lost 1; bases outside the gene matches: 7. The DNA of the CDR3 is TGTGCCAGCAGCCCTCCAAGCGGGAGGGGCACAGATACGCAGTATTTT. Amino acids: CASSPPSGRGTDTQYF.

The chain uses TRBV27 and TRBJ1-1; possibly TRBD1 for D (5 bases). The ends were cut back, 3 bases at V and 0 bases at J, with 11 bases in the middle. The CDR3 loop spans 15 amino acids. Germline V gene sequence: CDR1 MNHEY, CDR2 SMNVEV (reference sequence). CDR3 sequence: CASSLTSGLNTEAFF. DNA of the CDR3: TGTGCCAGCAGTTTGACTTCAGGGTTGAACACTGAAGCTTTCTTT.

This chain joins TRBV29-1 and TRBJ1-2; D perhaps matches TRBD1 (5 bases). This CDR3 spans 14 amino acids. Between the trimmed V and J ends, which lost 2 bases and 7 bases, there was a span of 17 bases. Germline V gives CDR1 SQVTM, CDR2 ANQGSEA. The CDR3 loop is CSVERQGASAGYTF. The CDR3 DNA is TGCAGCGTTGAAAGGCAGGGAGCATCGGCTGGCTACACCTTC.

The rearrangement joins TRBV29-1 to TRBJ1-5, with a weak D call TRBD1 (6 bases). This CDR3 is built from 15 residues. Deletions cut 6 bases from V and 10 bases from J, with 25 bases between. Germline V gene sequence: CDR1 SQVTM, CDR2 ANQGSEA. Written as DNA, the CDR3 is TGCAGCGTGGCCACAGGGACTTCCACAATCAGCCCCCAGCATTTT. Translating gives CSVATGTSTISPQHF.

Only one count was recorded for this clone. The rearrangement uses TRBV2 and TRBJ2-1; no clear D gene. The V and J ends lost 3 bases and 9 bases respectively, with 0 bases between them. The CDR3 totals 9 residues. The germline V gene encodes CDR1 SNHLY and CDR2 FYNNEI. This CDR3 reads CASSDEQFF. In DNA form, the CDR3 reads TGTGCCAGCAGTGATGAGCAGTTCTTC.

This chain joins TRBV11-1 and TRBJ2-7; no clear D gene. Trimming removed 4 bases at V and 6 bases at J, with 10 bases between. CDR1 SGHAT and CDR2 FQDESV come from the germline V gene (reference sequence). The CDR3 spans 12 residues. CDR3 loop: CASSSAVGEQYF. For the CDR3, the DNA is TGTGCCAGCAGCTCGGCGGTGGGCGAGCAGTACTTC.

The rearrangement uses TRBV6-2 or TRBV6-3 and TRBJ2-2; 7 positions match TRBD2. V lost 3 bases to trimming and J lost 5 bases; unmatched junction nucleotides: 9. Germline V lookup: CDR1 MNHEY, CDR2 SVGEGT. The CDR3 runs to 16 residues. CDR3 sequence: CASSYLRLATTGELFF. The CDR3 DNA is TGTGCCAGCAGTTATCTCCGACTAGCTACTACCGGGGAGCTGTTTTTT.

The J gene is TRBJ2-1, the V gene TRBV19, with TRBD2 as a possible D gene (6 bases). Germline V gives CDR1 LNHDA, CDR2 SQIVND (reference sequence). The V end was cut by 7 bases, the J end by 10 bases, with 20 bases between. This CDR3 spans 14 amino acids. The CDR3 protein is CASNLGSGIGEQFF. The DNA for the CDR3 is TGTGCCAGTAACCTTGGTAGCGGCATTGGCGAGCAGTTCTTC.

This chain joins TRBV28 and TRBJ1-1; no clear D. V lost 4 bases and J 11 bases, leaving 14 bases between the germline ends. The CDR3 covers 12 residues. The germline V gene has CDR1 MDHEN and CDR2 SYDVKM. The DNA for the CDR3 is TGTGCCAGCAGTTGGGCAACATTTCAGGCTTTCTTT. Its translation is CASSWATFQAFF.

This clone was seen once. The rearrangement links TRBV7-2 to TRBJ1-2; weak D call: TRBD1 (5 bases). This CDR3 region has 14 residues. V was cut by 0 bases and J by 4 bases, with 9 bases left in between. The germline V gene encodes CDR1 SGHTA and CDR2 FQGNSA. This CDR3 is CASSLAQESYGYTF. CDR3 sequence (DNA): TGTGCCAGCAGCTTAGCACAGGAATCCTATGGCTACACCTTC.

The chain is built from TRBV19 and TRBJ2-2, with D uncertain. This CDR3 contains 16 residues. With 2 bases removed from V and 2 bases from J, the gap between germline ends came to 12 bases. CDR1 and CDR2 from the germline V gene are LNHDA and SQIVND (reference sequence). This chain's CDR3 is CASSIFVTFNTGELFF. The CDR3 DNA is TGTGCCAGTAGTATATTTGTGACGTTCAACACCGGGGAGCTGTTTTTT.

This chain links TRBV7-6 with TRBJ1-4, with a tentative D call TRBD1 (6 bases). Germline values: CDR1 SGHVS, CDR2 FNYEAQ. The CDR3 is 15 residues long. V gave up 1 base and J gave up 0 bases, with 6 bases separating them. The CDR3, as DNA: TGTGCCAGCAGCTTAGGGACAGCAACTAATGAAAAACTGTTTTTT. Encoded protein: CASSLGTATNEKLFF.

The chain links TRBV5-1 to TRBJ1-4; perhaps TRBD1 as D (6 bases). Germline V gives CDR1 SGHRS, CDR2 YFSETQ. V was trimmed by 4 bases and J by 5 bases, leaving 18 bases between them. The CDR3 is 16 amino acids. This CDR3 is CASSGWTAERNEKLFF. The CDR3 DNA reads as TGCGCCAGCAGCGGCTGGACAGCGGAGAGAAATGAAAAACTGTTTTTT. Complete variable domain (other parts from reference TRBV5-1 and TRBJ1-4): KAGVTQTPRYLIKTRGQQVTLSCSPISGHRSVSWYQQTPGQGLQFLFEYFSETQRNKGNFPGRFSGRQFSNSRSEMNVSTLELGDSALYLCASSGWTAERNEKLFFGSGTQLSVL.

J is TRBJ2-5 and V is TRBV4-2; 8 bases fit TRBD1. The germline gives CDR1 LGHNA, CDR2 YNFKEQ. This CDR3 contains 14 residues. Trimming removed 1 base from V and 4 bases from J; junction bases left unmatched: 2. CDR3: CASSQGTGRETQYF. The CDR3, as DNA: TGTGCCAGCAGCCAAGGGACAGGGAGAGAGACCCAGTACTTC.

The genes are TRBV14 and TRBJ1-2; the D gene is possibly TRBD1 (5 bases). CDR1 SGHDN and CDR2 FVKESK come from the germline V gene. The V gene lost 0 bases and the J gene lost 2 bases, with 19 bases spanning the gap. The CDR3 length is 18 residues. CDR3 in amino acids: CASSQDSSFDSDNYGYTF. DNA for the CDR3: TGTGCCAGCAGCCAAGATTCTTCCTTCGACAGCGACAACTATGGCTACACCTTC.

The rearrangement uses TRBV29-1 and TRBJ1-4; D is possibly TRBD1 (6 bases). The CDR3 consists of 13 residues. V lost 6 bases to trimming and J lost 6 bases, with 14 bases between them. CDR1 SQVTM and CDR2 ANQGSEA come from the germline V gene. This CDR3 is CSVGQLGDEKLFF. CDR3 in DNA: TGCAGCGTCGGACAGCTCGGGGATGAAAAACTGTTTTTT.

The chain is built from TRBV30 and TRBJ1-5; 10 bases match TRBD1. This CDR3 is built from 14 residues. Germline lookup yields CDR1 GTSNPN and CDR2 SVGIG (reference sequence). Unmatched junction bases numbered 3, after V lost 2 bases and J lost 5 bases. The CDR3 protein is CAWSTGTGDQPQHF. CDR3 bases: TGTGCCTGGAGTACCGGGACAGGGGATCAGCCCCAGCATTTT.

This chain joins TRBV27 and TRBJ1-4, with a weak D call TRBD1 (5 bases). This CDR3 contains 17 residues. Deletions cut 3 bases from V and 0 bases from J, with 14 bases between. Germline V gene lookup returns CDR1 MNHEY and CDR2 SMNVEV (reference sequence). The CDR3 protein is CASSLRDRTSTNEKLFF. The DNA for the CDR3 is TGTGCCAGCAGTTTGCGGGACCGCACTTCAACTAATGAAAAACTGTTTTTT.